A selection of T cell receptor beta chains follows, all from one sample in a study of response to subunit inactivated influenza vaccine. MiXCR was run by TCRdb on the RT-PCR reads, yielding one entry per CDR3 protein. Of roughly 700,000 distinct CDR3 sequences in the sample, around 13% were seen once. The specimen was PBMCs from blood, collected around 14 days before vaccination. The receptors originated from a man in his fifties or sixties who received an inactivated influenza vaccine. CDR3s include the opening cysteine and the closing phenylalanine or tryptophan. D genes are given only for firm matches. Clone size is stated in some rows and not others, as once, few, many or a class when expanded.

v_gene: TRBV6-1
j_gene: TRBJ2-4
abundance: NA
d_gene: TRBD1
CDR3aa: CASSEVGQGFKNIQYF
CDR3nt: TGTGCCAGCAGTGAAGTCGGACAGGGATTCAAAAACATTCAGTACTTC

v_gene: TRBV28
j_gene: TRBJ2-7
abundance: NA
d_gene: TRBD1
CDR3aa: CASSLLRQGLRSYEQYF
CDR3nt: TGTGCCAGCAGTTTACTCCGACAGGGGCTGAGAAGCTACGAGCAGTACTTC

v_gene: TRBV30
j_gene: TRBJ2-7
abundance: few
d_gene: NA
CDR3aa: CAWSVQIGTRTYEQYF
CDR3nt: TGTGCCTGGAGTGTACAAATCGGGACGCGGACCTACGAGCAGTACTTC

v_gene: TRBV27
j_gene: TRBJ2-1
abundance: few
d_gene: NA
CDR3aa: CASSTPRNEQFF
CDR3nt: TGTGCCAGCAGTACCCCTAGGAATGAGCAGTTCTTC

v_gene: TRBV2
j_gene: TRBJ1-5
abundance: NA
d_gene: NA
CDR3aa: CASHVAGGQPQHF
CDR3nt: TGTGCCTCGCACGTCGCCGGAGGCCAGCCCCAGCATTTT

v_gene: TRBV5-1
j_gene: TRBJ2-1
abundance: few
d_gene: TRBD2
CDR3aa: CASSLGSGGGAYNEQFF
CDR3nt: TGCGCCAGCAGCTTGGGTAGCGGGGGGGGAGCCTACAATGAGCAGTTCTTC

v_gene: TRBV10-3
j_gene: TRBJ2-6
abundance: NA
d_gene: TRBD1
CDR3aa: CAISETSGGAFSGANVLTF
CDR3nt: TGTGCCATCAGTGAGACTTCAGGGGGTGCTTTCTCTGGGGCCAACGTCCTGACTTTC

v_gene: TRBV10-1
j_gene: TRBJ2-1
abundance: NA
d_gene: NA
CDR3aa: CASRDGTKQFF
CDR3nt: TGCGCCAGCAGGGACGGGACAAAGCAGTTCTTC

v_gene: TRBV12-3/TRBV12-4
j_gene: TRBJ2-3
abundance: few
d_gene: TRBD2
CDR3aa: CASTPGGHGTDTQYF
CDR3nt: TGTGCCAGCACGCCGGGGGGGCACGGCACAGATACGCAGTATTTT

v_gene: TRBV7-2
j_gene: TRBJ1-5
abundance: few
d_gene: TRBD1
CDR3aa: CASSSDRASNQPQHF
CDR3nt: TGTGCCAGCAGCTCCGACAGGGCGAGCAATCAGCCCCAGCATTTT

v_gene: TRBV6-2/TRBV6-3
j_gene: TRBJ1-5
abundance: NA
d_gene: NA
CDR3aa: CASSHGEFNQPQHF
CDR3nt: TGTGCCAGCAGTCACGGGGAGTTCAATCAGCCCCAGCATTTT

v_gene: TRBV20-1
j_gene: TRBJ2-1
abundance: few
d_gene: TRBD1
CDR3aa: CSASRGQSYNEQFF
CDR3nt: TGCAGTGCTAGCAGGGGGCAATCCTACAATGAGCAGTTCTTC

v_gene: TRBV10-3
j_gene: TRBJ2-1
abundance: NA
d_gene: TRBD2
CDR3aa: CAISVTSGDNEQFF
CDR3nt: TGTGCCATCAGTGTTACTAGCGGAGACAATGAGCAGTTCTTC

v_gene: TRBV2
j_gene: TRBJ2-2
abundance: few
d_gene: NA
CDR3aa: CASRLTEGYTGELFF
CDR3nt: TGTGCCAGCAGATTGACGGAGGGGTACACCGGGGAGCTGTTTTTT

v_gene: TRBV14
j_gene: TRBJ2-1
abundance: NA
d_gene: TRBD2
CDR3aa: CASSTWTSAYNEQFF
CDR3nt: TGTGCCAGCAGCACCTGGACTAGCGCCTACAATGAGCAGTTCTTC

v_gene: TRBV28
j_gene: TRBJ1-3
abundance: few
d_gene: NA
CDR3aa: CASSSPSGVSGNTIYF
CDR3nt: TGTGCCAGCAGTTCCCCCTCGGGGGTCTCTGGAAACACCATATATTTT

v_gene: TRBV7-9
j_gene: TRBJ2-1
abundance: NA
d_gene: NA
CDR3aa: CASSPGSLLTEQFF
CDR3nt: TGTGCCAGCAGCCCGGGCAGTCTCCTGACTGAGCAGTTCTTC

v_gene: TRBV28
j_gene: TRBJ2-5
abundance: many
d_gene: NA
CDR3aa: CASSFFGTQYF
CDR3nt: TGTGCCAGCAGTTTCTTCGGGACCCAGTACTTC

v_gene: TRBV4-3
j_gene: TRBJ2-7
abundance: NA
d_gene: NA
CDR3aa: CASSQDRAALYEQYF
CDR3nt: TGCGCCAGCAGCCAAGACCGGGCCGCTCTCTACGAGCAGTACTTC

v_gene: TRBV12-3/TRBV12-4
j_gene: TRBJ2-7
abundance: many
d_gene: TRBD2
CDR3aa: CASSSGRTYEQYF
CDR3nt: TGTGCCAGCAGTAGCGGGAGGACCTACGAGCAGTACTTC

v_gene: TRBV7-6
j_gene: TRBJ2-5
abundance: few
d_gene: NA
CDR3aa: CASSLVASQQETQYF
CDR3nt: TGTGCCAGCAGCTTAGTGGCTAGCCAACAAGAGACCCAGTACTTC

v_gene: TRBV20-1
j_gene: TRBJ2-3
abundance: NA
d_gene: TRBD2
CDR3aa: CSAPRGGSSTDTQYF
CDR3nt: TGCAGTGCTCCCCGGGGGGGATCTAGCACAGATACGCAGTATTTT

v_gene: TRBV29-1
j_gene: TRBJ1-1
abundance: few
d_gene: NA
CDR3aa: CSVYGGLAFF
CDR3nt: TGCAGCGTTTACGGGGGATTGGCTTTCTTT

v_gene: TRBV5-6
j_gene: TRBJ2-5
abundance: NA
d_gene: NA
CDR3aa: CASRLRGTQYF
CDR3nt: TGTGCCAGCAGACTCCGGGGTACCCAGTACTTC

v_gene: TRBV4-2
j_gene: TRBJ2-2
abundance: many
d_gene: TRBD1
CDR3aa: CASSRGTGINTGELFF
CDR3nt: TGTGCCAGCAGCCGAGGGACAGGGATTAACACCGGGGAGCTGTTTTTT

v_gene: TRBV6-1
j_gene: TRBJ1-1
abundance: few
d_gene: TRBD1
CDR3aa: CASSIHGQGEAFF
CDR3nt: TGTGCCAGCAGTATCCACGGACAGGGTGAAGCTTTCTTT

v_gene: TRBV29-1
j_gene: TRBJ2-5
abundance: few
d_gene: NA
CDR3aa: CSVDRAGWTQYF
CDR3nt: TGCAGCGTTGATAGGGCAGGGTGGACCCAGTACTTC

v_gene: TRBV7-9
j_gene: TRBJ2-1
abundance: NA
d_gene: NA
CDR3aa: CASSLALGAPNEQFF
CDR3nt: TGTGCCAGCAGCTTAGCGCTAGGGGCCCCCAATGAGCAGTTCTTC

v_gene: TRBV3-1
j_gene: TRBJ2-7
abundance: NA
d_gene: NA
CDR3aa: CASSPTGQINYEQYF
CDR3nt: TGTGCCAGCAGCCCGACTGGACAGATTAATTACGAGCAGTACTTC

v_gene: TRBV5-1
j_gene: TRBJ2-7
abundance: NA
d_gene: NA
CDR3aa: CASGKQGITYEQYF
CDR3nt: TGCGCCAGCGGAAAACAGGGAATTACCTACGAGCAGTACTTC

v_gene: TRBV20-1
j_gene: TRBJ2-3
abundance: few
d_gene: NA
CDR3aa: CSARDPGRRSTDTQYF
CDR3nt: TGCAGTGCTAGAGATCCCGGCAGGCGGAGCACAGATACGCAGTATTTT